This is a list of T cell receptor beta chains from one sample in a study of OX40 agonist ivuxolimab in advanced cancers. Here immunoSEQ multiplex PCR was the method, and the copy in TCRdb shows in-frame clones only, minus some. The repertoire holds 60,000 to 90,000 clones, with around 90% as singletons. Here the sequenced sample was CD4+ or CD8+ T cells sorted from blood, taken in a trial of the OX40 agonist ivuxolimab. These receptors were collected from an adult with an advanced solid tumor such as melanoma, head and neck, liver or kidney cancer. Both conserved end residues are part of each CDR3.

cdr3_aa	v_call	j_call
CASSLPSSNTQYF	TRBV5-1	TRBJ2-3
CATIPGEQYF	TRBV15	TRBJ2-7
CASSYLEGRYGYTF	TRBV6-5	TRBJ1-2
CASSLGDRGDTQYF	TRBV5-1	TRBJ2-3
CASSSRTGVTEAFF	TRBV27	TRBJ1-1
CASRRGHSGNTIYF	TRBV28	TRBJ1-3
CASSPRQGNYGYTF	TRBV18	TRBJ1-2
CASSLQSTGTNSYNEQFF	TRBV5-1	TRBJ2-1
CASALRANYGYTF	TRBV2	TRBJ1-2
CASSSRTSVSYEQYF	TRBV7-2	TRBJ2-7
CASSLLQGGNEKLFF	TRBV28	TRBJ1-4
CASSVGSGLSTDTQYF	TRBV5-6	TRBJ2-3